A single sample gave rise to the 31 T cell receptor beta chains below, sequenced in a study of T-cell reconstitution after alpha-beta-depleted transplantation in children. Unique molecular identifiers were used in preparing the TCRbeta library. MiXCR, run by TCRdb on the PCR reads, gives a single entry per CDR3 protein. The sample includes approximately 79,000 distinct CDR3 sequences, 15% to 20% of them seen just once. Sequenced material: PBMCs, mostly from graft donor cells, taken 360 days after TCRalphabeta/CD19-depleted stem cell transplant. These receptors came from a male patient aged 2-9 years who had a stem cell transplant for acute lymphoblastic leukemia, so the T cells may come from the graft donor.

The chain has TRBV12-3 or TRBV12-4 and TRBJ2-2, with a weak D call TRBD2 (6 bases). This CDR3 region has 14 residues. Trimming left V 5 bases short and J 6 bases short, with 13 bases between. The CDR3 sequence: CASSPWDLAGELFF. The DNA for the CDR3 is TGTGCCAGCAGTCCCTGGGACTTGGCCGGGGAGCTGTTTTTT.

The V and J genes are TRBV7-9 and TRBJ1-4; D uncertain. Germline CDR1 is SEHNR and CDR2 is FQNEAQ (reference sequence). The CDR3 consists of 13 residues. The ends were cut back, 0 bases at V and 8 bases at J, with 7 bases in the middle. CDR3 bases: TGTGCCAGCAGCTTAGCCAGAAACGAAAAACTGTTTTTT. Its protein product is CASSLARNEKLFF.

The chain has TRBV6-1 and TRBJ2-2; tentatively, D is TRBD2 (5 bases). Trimming took 6 bases from V and 1 from J, leaving 18 bases between them. The CDR3 covers 17 residues. Germline assignment: CDR1 MNHNS and CDR2 SASEGT. As DNA, the CDR3 is TGTGCCAGCAGCCTACATCTCACGGCGGGGAACACCGGGGAGCTGTTTTTT. It translates to CASSLHLTAGNTGELFF.

This clonotype was counted a few times. The chain joins TRBV12-3 or TRBV12-4 to TRBJ2-3, with a possible D match to TRBD2 (6 bases). The CDR3 loop spans 14 amino acids. Trimming took off 0 bases at V and 6 bases at J, with 10 bases between the two ends. The CDR3 bases are TGTGCCAGCAGTTTAGCGGAGGGCGCCGATACGCAGTATTTT. This gives the protein CASSLAEGADTQYF.

J is TRBJ2-5 and V is TRBV2; D unclear. V was clipped by 7 bases and J by 0 bases, with 12 bases between them. Germline loops: CDR1 SNHLY, CDR2 FYNNEI. The CDR3 totals 14 residues. The CDR3 DNA is TGTGCCAGCACGTTTAGCCGGTACCAAGAGACCCAGTACTTC. It translates to CASTFSRYQETQYF.

The chain employs TRBV4-2 and TRBJ2-2; D possibly corresponds to TRBD2 (5 bases). V was pared by 5 bases and J by 0 bases, with 16 bases between. Germline CDR1 is LGHNA and CDR2 is YNFKEQ. The CDR3 is 17 amino acids. The CDR3 DNA sequence: TGTGCCAGCAGCTCAAAGGTTCTAGCAGCGAACACCGGGGAGCTGTTTTTT. Translation: CASSSKVLAANTGELFF.

This clonotype showed up just a few times. The chain joins TRBV29-1 to TRBJ2-2; D assignment may be TRBD1 or TRBD2 (5 bases each). The length of the CDR3 is 14 residues. Between the trimmed V and J ends, which lost 7 bases and 4 bases, there was a span of 16 bases. Germline-derived CDR1 and CDR2 are SQVTM and ANQGSEA. This CDR3 is CSGSLGRSTGELFF. CDR3 nucleotide sequence: TGCAGCGGCTCATTGGGACGGTCCACCGGGGAGCTGTTTTTT.

This chain connects TRBV7-9 to TRBJ2-7, with D possibly being TRBD1 (5 bases). Germline V gene data show CDR1 as SEHNR and CDR2 as FQNEAQ (reference sequence). Trimming stripped 6 bases from V and 2 bases from J, with 17 bases between. The length of the CDR3 is 15 residues. Here the CDR3 DNA reads TGTGCCAGCAGACGCGCAAGGTCAGGGCCCTACGAGCAGTACTTC. Translation: CASRRARSGPYEQYF.

This clonotype was seen only a few times. This chain joins TRBV29-1 and TRBJ1-2; D unresolved. This CDR3 spans 11 amino acids. V was pared by 4 bases and J by 4 bases, with 7 bases between. Germline V CDR1 and CDR2: SQVTM, ANQGSEA. The CDR3 sequence: CSVVVRYGYTF. CDR3 coding DNA: TGCAGCGTTGTGGTCCGCTATGGCTACACCTTC.

The chain recombines TRBV6-5 with TRBJ2-2; D uncertain. Trimming stripped 0 bases from V and 2 bases from J, with 7 bases between. The length of the CDR3 is 15 residues. The V gene's germline CDR1 is MNHEY and CDR2 SVGAGI. CDR3 DNA sequence: TGTGCCAGCAGTTACTCAGGCAGCAACACCGGGGAGCTGTTTTTT. As protein: CASSYSGSNTGELFF.

This clonotype was counted a single time. V usage is TRBV12-3 or TRBV12-4 and J usage is TRBJ1-1, with D tentatively TRBD1 (5 bases). The CDR3 has 14 amino acids. V lost 4 bases and J 4 bases, leaving 13 bases between the germline ends. CDR3 residues: CASSSRVGVTEAFF. The CDR3 bases are TGTGCCAGCAGTTCCCGGGTGGGGGTCACTGAAGCTTTCTTT.

The V call is TRBV7-9, the J call TRBJ2-5; TRBD2 matches 15 bases. J lost 6 bases, V lost 1 base, and 3 bases had no gene match. Per germline, CDR1 SEHNR and CDR2 FQNEAQ (reference sequence). This CDR3 has 16 amino acids. The CDR3 sequence: CASSLEGLAGGKTQYF. CDR3 in DNA: TGTGCCAGCAGCTTAGAGGGACTAGCGGGAGGAAAGACCCAGTACTTC.

Many counts were recorded for this clonotype. J is TRBJ2-5 and V is TRBV9; 11 bases line up with TRBD2. Germline-derived CDR1 and CDR2 are SGDLS and YYNGEE. The CDR3 extends over 15 amino acids. The junction had 7 bases not matched to a gene; V was cut back by 4 bases and J by 5 bases. As DNA, the CDR3 is TGTGCCAGCAGCATTGGGACTAGCGGTCAGGAGACCCAGTACTTC. Its translation is CASSIGTSGQETQYF. Based on the CDR3 plus reference TRBV9 and TRBJ2-5, the full variable domain is DSGVTQTPKHLITATGQRVTLRCSPRSGDLSVYWYQQSLDQGLQFLIQYYNGEERAKGNILERFSAQQFPDLHSELNLSSLELGDSALYFCASSIGTSGQETQYFGPGTRLLVL.

This sequence joins TRBV27 and TRBJ2-1; 9 bases align to TRBD2. V dropped 0 bases and J dropped 8; count of bases not matched to a gene: 11. The CDR3 has 17 amino acids. Germline V gene data show CDR1 as MNHEY and CDR2 as SMNVEV (reference sequence). The CDR3 DNA follows: TGTGCCAGCAGTTTATCAGTCGGGGTAGCGGGAGCATATGAGCAGTTCTTC. Residues: CASSLSVGVAGAYEQFF.

This clonotype was detected ten times or more. The genes are TRBV5-1 and TRBJ1-4; D is unresolved. Germline CDR1 SGHRS, CDR2 YFSETQ. Trimming left V 3 bases short and J 8 bases short, with 20 bases between. CDR3 size: 16 residues. The CDR3 region has the DNA TGCGCCAGCAGCTCTAGCCCTTACGGGGTTGCAGAAAAACTGTTTTTT. This gives the protein CASSSSPYGVAEKLFF.

This clonotype was seen many times. This chain connects TRBV7-9 to TRBJ2-7; TRBD1 is a possible D gene (5 bases). Deletions cut 3 bases from V and 11 bases from J, with 14 bases between. CDR1 and CDR2 (germline): SEHNR, FQNEAQ (reference sequence). The CDR3 is 12 residues long. The CDR3 reads CASSLSQGRKYF. For the CDR3, the DNA is TGTGCCAGCAGCTTGAGTCAGGGAAGGAAGTACTTC.

There are a few counts of this clonotype. The chain links TRBV5-6 to TRBJ1-2; D is uncertain. This CDR3 has 16 amino acids. Germline loops: CDR1 SGHDT, CDR2 YYEEEE. Trimming stripped 2 bases from V and 0 bases from J, with 14 bases between. The CDR3 DNA follows: TGTGCCAGCAGCTTCGTTGGTACTAGGGCTAACTATGGCTACACCTTC. Translated, it gives CASSFVGTRANYGYTF.

CDR3 in amino acids: CASSLNRVSFTDTQYF. The CDR3 DNA is TGTGCCAGCAGTTTAAACAGGGTATCATTCACAGATACGCAGTATTTT. The genes are TRBV27 and TRBJ2-3, with a weak D call TRBD1 (6 bases). Germline assignment: CDR1 MNHEY and CDR2 SMNVEV (reference sequence). Trimming cost V 2 bases and J 2 bases, with 14 bases left between them. The CDR3 has 16 amino acids.

This clonotype was seen more than once but under ten times. V is TRBV7-8 and J is TRBJ2-1; the match to TRBD2 covers 9 bases. With 2 bases clipped from V and 3 bases from J, the junction kept 5 bases outside the gene matches. In germline, CDR1 is SGHVS, CDR2 FQNEAQ. CDR3 length: 16 residues. DNA for the CDR3: TGTGCCAGCAGCTTAAGGGGACTAGCCGGCTACAATGAGCAGTTCTTC. This encodes CASSLRGLAGYNEQFF.

This clonotype was counted only a few times. The chain is built from TRBV6-6 and TRBJ2-1; D call uncertain. From germline, CDR1 is MNHNY and CDR2 SVGAGI (reference sequence). The germline V and J ends were trimmed by 1 base and 4 bases, with 5 bases remaining between them. CDR3 size: 13 residues. DNA of the CDR3: TGTGCCAGCAGTTACTACGAGTACAATGAGCAGTTCTTC. It translates to CASSYYEYNEQFF.

This clonotype was seen at least ten times. The gene calls are TRBV10-3 and TRBJ2-1; D is perhaps TRBD1 (6 bases). Germline V gene sequence: CDR1 ENHRY, CDR2 SYGVKD. V lost 6 bases and J lost 8, with 14 bases in between. This CDR3 has 13 amino acids. The CDR3 sequence: CAISPRGLDEQFF. The CDR3, as DNA: TGTGCCATCAGCCCCAGGGGTCTAGATGAGCAGTTCTTC.

This clonotype was counted ten times or more. V is TRBV20-1 and J is TRBJ2-5; no clear D gene. With 0 bases removed from V and 2 bases from J, the gap between germline ends came to 16 bases. The germline gives CDR1 DFQATT, CDR2 SNEGSKA (reference sequence). This CDR3 is built from 16 residues. CDR3 amino acids: CSARDVTGVFQETQYF. CDR3 coding DNA: TGCAGTGCTAGAGATGTCACCGGCGTCTTTCAAGAGACCCAGTACTTC.

The rearrangement joins TRBV4-1 to TRBJ2-7; D unclear. Trimming left V 4 bases short and J 5 bases short, with 12 bases between. This CDR3 is 13 amino acids long. The V gene's germline CDR1 is MGHRA and CDR2 YSYEKL. As DNA, the CDR3 is TGCGCCAGCAGCCTAGGGCCTTGGGACGAGCAGTACTTC. Amino acids: CASSLGPWDEQYF.

The chain couples TRBV6-1 to TRBJ1-2, with 9 bases matching TRBD1. The germline gives CDR1 MNHNS, CDR2 SASEGT. This CDR3 has 14 amino acids. V dropped 0 bases and J dropped 5; count of bases not matched to a gene: 1. CDR3 region: CASSEAGTGYGYTF. CDR3 sequence (DNA): TGTGCCAGCAGTGAAGCGGGGACAGGGTATGGCTACACCTTC.

This clonotype was seen a handful of times. The chain has TRBV20-1 and TRBJ2-7, with TRBD1 matching 10 bases. The V gene end was trimmed by 2 bases and the J gene end by 1 base; junction bases not matched to a gene: 2. Germline V CDR1 and CDR2: DFQATT, SNEGSKA (reference sequence). The CDR3 loop spans 14 amino acids. The chain's CDR3 is CSARKGQGSYEQYF. The CDR3 DNA reads as TGCAGTGCTAGAAAGGGACAGGGGTCCTACGAGCAGTACTTC.

There are a few counts of this clonotype. The chain uses TRBV7-8 and TRBJ2-3; 10 bases fit TRBD2. Germline trimming cut 6 bases from V and 4 bases from J; bases unmatched to any gene: 16. This CDR3 comprises 18 residues. In germline, CDR1 is SGHVS, CDR2 FQNEAQ. The CDR3 sequence: CASRVSWASGRGADTQYF. The DNA for the CDR3 is TGTGCCAGCAGAGTTAGTTGGGCTAGCGGGAGAGGGGCAGATACGCAGTATTTT.

V usage is TRBV6-1 and J usage is TRBJ2-2, with TRBD2 as a possible D gene (5 bases). CDR3 length equals 17 residues. The germline V and J ends were trimmed by 6 bases and 6 bases, with 23 bases remaining between them. Germline CDR1 MNHNS, CDR2 SASEGT. The CDR3 is CASRIGISRVAPGELFF. DNA of the CDR3: TGTGCCAGCAGGATCGGGATTTCACGGGTAGCCCCCGGGGAGCTGTTTTTT.

This clonotype was found a few times. The rearrangement links TRBV7-6 to TRBJ2-3, with 7 bases matching TRBD1. CDR3 length: 15 residues. Trimming removed 4 bases from V and 5 bases from J; junction bases left unmatched: 9. CDR1 SGHVS and CDR2 FNYEAQ come from the germline V gene. In nucleotides, the CDR3 is TGTGCCAGCAGCTCAATCGACAGGGCCAGAGATACGCAGTATTTT. Its protein is CASSSIDRARDTQYF. Filled out from reference TRBV7-6 and TRBJ2-3, the complete variable domain reads GAGVSQSPRYKVTKRGQDVALRCDPISGHVSLYWYRQALGQGPEFLTYFNYEAQQDKSGLPNDRFSAERPEGSISTLTIQRTEQRDSAMYRCASSSIDRARDTQYFGPGTRLTVL.

This clonotype was seen a few times. The chain combines TRBV10-3 with TRBJ2-7, with 12 positions matching TRBD2. V lost 6 bases and J lost 2; bases outside the gene matches: 8. CDR1 and CDR2 from the germline V gene are ENHRY and SYGVKD. The CDR3 sequence is 16 residues long. This CDR3 is CAISPGGLAGPYEQYF. Here the CDR3 DNA reads TGTGCCATCAGCCCCGGAGGACTAGCGGGGCCCTACGAGCAGTACTTC.

This clonotype has a handful of counts. The chain is built from TRBV7-7 and TRBJ2-3; 10 positions agree with TRBD1. Trimming took 3 bases from V and 6 from J; bases not matched to a gene: 0. The CDR3 has 13 residues. Germline CDR1 SSHAT, CDR2 FNYEAQ (reference sequence). CDR3 amino acids: CASSLGQGDTQYF. CDR3 sequence (DNA): TGTGCCAGCAGCTTGGGACAGGGGGATACGCAGTATTTT.

V and J are TRBV6-2 or TRBV6-3 and TRBJ2-6; D remains unclear. Germline CDR1 and CDR2: MNHEY and SVGEGT. The CDR3 totals 14 residues. Trimming removed 6 bases from V and 4 bases from J, with 10 bases in between. DNA of the CDR3: TGTGCCAGCAGCAATCAGAGAGGGGCCAACGTCCTGACTTTC. Translating gives CASSNQRGANVLTF.